The 23 T cell receptor beta chains below all came from one sample that was sequenced in a study of blood T cells in healthy people across ages. Using a J-beta primer mix together with a sample-barcoded 5' primer, a second PCR was run for roughly 6 to 12 cycles. TCRdb reprocessed the 5' RACE reads with MiXCR, giving one entry per CDR3 protein. The repertoire holds roughly 930,000 distinct CDR3 sequences, with about 48% as singletons. The sample comprised blood. The receptor source for this set is a young man in good health.

This chain uses TRBV4-3 with TRBJ2-1; D not resolved. The CDR3 is made up of 13 amino acids. From germline, CDR1 is LGHNA and CDR2 YSLEER. Trimming shortened V by 2 bases and J by 13 bases, and 15 bases separated the two germline ends. Here the CDR3 DNA reads TGCGCCAGCAGCCAAAACCGTAGAGAGACCCAGTTCTTC. Amino acid sequence: CASSQNRRETQFF.

The chain recombines TRBV27 with TRBJ2-7; 9 bases are a match to TRBD1. V was pared by 5 bases and J by 2 bases, with 7 bases of the junction left unmatched. Germline CDR1 is MNHEY and CDR2 is SMNVEV (reference sequence). The CDR3 is 15 residues long. Here the CDR3 reads CASSNYRGRTYEQYF. The CDR3 coding sequence is TGTGCCAGCAGTAACTACAGGGGGCGCACCTACGAGCAGTACTTC.

The chain has TRBV5-5 and TRBJ2-7; D ambiguous. The CDR3 contains 15 residues. Germline loops: CDR1 SGHKS, CDR2 YYEKEE (reference sequence). V dropped 0 bases and J dropped 3 bases, with 13 bases sitting between them. The CDR3 loop reads CASSLASSRFYEQYF. CDR3 in DNA: TGTGCCAGCAGCTTGGCGAGCAGTAGGTTCTACGAGCAGTACTTC. The full variable domain, in which reference TRBV5-5 and TRBJ2-7 provide the parts outside the CDR3, is DAGVTQSPTHLIKTRGQQVTLRCSPISGHKSVSWYQQVLGQGPQFIFQYYEKEERGRGNFPDRFSARQFPNYSSELNVNALLLGDSALYLCASSLASSRFYEQYFGPGTRLTVT.

This chain joins TRBV29-1 and TRBJ2-5; D assignment may be TRBD1 or TRBD2 (5 bases each). Germline V CDR1 and CDR2: SQVTM, ANQGSEA. The CDR3 runs 13 residues. Trimming pared 6 bases from V and 4 bases from J, leaving 15 bases between. The CDR3 sequence is CSVLRGATETQYF. The DNA for the CDR3 is TGCAGCGTCCTCCGGGGCGCAACAGAGACCCAGTACTTC. The whole variable domain, remainder taken from reference TRBV29-1 and TRBJ2-5, is SAVISQKPSRDICQRGTSLTIQCQVDSQVTMMFWYRQQPGQSLTLIATANQGSEATYESGFVIDKFPISRPNLTFSTLTVSNMSPEDSSIYLCSVLRGATETQYFGPGTRLLVL.

The chain links TRBV12-3 or TRBV12-4 to TRBJ1-1; D call uncertain. With 5 bases removed from V and 7 bases from J, the gap between germline ends came to 14 bases. The CDR3 contains 13 residues. The CDR3 spells CASSLPPTFEAFF. The CDR3 DNA reads TGTGCCAGCAGTCTCCCCCCGACCTTTGAAGCTTTCTTT.

V is TRBV21-1 and J is TRBJ1-2; the DNA was not used to check the table's D call, TRBD1. TRBV21-1 is classified as a pseudogene. This CDR3 is built from 15 residues. CDR3 sequence reads: CASPPRGRANYGYTF. CDR3 sequence (DNA): TGTGCCAGTCCACCGAGGGGCAGAGCTAACTATGGCTACACCTTC.

The V and J genes are TRBV4-1 and TRBJ2-7; TRBD2 matches 7 bases. Germline V gives CDR1 MGHRA, CDR2 YSYEKL. V was clipped by 1 base and J by 2 bases; unmatched bases: 5. The CDR3 loop spans 15 amino acids. CDR3 protein: CASSQGGGRTYEQYF. The CDR3 DNA reads as TGCGCCAGCAGCCAAGGCGGGGGTCGTACCTACGAGCAGTACTTC.

For this clonotype: A read error may be the cause here, since a much bigger clone is one base away. V usage is TRBV9 and J usage is TRBJ2-1, with 9 bases fitting TRBD1. Per germline, CDR1 SGDLS and CDR2 YYNGEE. After removal of 0 bases from V and 9 bases from J, the junction contained 10 bases not matched to a gene. There are 16 residues in the CDR3. CDR3 in amino acids: CASSVAPGQGGGEQFF. As DNA, the CDR3 is TGTGCCAGCAGCGTAGCGCCGGGACAGGGTGGGGGTGAGCAGTTCTTC.

The chain employs TRBV4-3 and TRBJ1-1; D is uncertain. Germline V lookup: CDR1 LGHNA, CDR2 YSLEER. Trimming removed 0 bases from V and 1 base from J, with 6 bases in between. CDR3 length: 14 residues. CDR3 in amino acids: CASSQDSRNTEAFF. In DNA form, the CDR3 reads TGCGCCAGCAGCCAAGATTCCAGGAACACTGAAGCTTTCTTT.

This clonotype has just a few counts. This chain connects TRBV6-2 or TRBV6-3 to TRBJ2-1, with 13 bases that match TRBD2. This CDR3 is 14 amino acids long. CDR1 and CDR2 (germline): MNHEY, SVGEGT. J lost 9 bases, V lost 6 bases, and 5 bases had no gene match. The CDR3 coding sequence is TGTGCCAGCAGCCCCTGGACTAGCGGGGGTGAGCAGTTCTTC. Translation gives CASSPWTSGGEQFF.

The genes are TRBV20-1 and TRBJ2-7, with D perhaps TRBD2 (5 bases). This CDR3 spans 15 amino acids. CDR1 and CDR2 (germline): DFQATT, SNEGSKA (reference sequence). V lost 0 bases and J 0 bases, leaving 12 bases between the germline ends. CDR3 region: CSARDEGLNSYEQYF. Here the CDR3 DNA reads TGCAGTGCTAGAGATGAGGGATTGAACTCCTACGAGCAGTACTTC.

The chain combines TRBV20-1 with TRBJ2-7; weak D call: TRBD1 (5 bases). The CDR3 contains 14 residues. V was cut by 0 bases and J by 2 bases, with 11 bases left in between. In germline, CDR1 is DFQATT, CDR2 SNEGSKA (reference sequence). CDR3 coding DNA: TGCAGTGCTAGAGATCGGATCAGGGCCTACGAGCAGTACTTC. Translating gives CSARDRIRAYEQYF.

This clonotype has a handful of counts. The chain combines TRBV4-2 with TRBJ1-4; the D is unclear. Per germline, CDR1 LGHNA and CDR2 YNFKEQ. The germline V and J ends were trimmed by 0 bases and 8 bases, with 13 bases remaining between them. The CDR3 has 15 residues. The CDR3 bases are TGTGCCAGCAGCCAAGAACGACAAAAGAGCGAAAAACTGTTTTTT. Translation gives CASSQERQKSEKLFF.

This clonotype was observed a handful of times. At one boundary the junction diverges from the germline segment, which might be a read error. This chain links TRBV2 with TRBJ1-2; D is possibly TRBD1 (6 bases). There are 15 residues in the CDR3. CDR1 and CDR2 (germline): SNHLY, FYNNEI. The CDR3: CASRQGGPSNHGYTF. The CDR3 nucleotides read TGTGCCAGCAGGCAAGGGGGACCGAGTAACCATGGCTACACCTTC.

This clonotype was detected only a few times. The chain combines TRBV21-1 with TRBJ2-5; TRBD1, the table's D call, was not compared with the DNA. TRBV21-1 is classified as a pseudogene. CDR3 length: 12 residues. The CDR3 loop reads CASSKNSPWQYF. The CDR3 DNA follows: TGTGCCAGCAGCAAAAACAGCCCCTGGCAGTACTTC.

The CDR3 sequence is CASQTLNTEAFF. CDR3 sequence (DNA): TGTGCCAGTCAAACACTGAACACTGAAGCTTTCTTT. The chain recombines TRBV19 with TRBJ1-1; D is unclear. The CDR3 runs 12 residues. Germline-derived CDR1 and CDR2 are LNHDA and SQIVND (reference sequence). V lost 8 bases and J lost 0, with 7 bases in between.

V gene TRBV3-1 combines with J gene TRBJ2-1, with 14 nucleotides matching TRBD2. Per germline, CDR1 LGHDT and CDR2 YNNKEL (reference sequence). Germline trimming cut 4 bases from V and 4 bases from J; bases unmatched to any gene: 6. The CDR3 spans 17 residues. This chain's CDR3 is CASSRTSGGNPYNEQFF. The CDR3 DNA reads as TGTGCCAGCAGCCGGACTAGCGGGGGGAACCCATACAATGAGCAGTTCTTC.

This clonotype occurred a few times. The rearrangement uses TRBV27 and TRBJ1-2; no reliable D call. CDR1 is MNHEY, CDR2 SMNVEV, per germline (reference sequence). Trimming removed 3 bases from V and 2 bases from J, with 10 bases in between. The CDR3 has 14 amino acids. Written as DNA, the CDR3 is TGTGCCAGCAGTTTTCGCTCGGGGAACTATGGCTACACCTTC. This encodes CASSFRSGNYGYTF.

Remarks on this clonotype: One base away lies a much larger clone, so this may be a sequencing read error. This chain connects TRBV7-9 to TRBJ2-1; D gene uncertain. Per the germline V gene, CDR1 is SEHNR and CDR2 is FQNEAQ (reference sequence). The CDR3 has 12 amino acids. V gave up 2 bases and J gave up 8 bases, with 7 bases separating them. For the CDR3, the DNA is TGTGCCAGCAGCTTAAAGGGCTATGAGCAGTTCTTC. Amino acids: CASSLKGYEQFF.

CDR3 coding DNA: TGCAGTGCTAGAGATGGGCCGGGGGGGTACTATGGCTACACCTTC. Encoded protein: CSARDGPGGYYGYTF. The chain is built from TRBV20-1 and TRBJ1-2; possible D gene TRBD1, 5 bases. This CDR3 has 15 residues. Per the germline V gene, CDR1 is DFQATT and CDR2 is SNEGSKA (reference sequence). The V end was cut by 0 bases, the J end by 3 bases, with 14 bases between.

Details on this clonotype: One end of the junction is discordant with germline, which a read error may explain. The rearrangement joins TRBV2 to TRBJ1-4; a weak D match, TRBD1 (5 bases). Looked up from germline, CDR1 is SNHLY and CDR2 is FYNNEI. The CDR3 runs to 14 residues. The CDR3 nucleotides are TGTGGCAGCAGTTCCGGGACTCTGGGGGAAAAACTGTTTTTT. Its protein is CGSSSGTLGEKLFF. The whole variable domain, remainder taken from reference TRBV2 and TRBJ1-4, is EPEVTQTPSHQVTQMGQEVILRCVPISNHLYFYWYRQILGQKVEFLVSFYNNEISEKSEIFDDQFSVERPDGSNFTLKIRSTKLEDSAMYFCGSSSGTLGEKLFFGSGTQLSVL.

This chain uses TRBV12-3 or TRBV12-4 with TRBJ1-2; TRBD1 matches at 8 bases. Unmatched junction bases numbered 8, after V lost 8 bases and J lost 0 bases. The CDR3 is 15 amino acids. Written as DNA, the CDR3 is TGTGCCAGCGTCTACCAGGGGGCAACTAACTATGGCTACACCTTC. This sequence encodes CASVYQGATNYGYTF.

This clonotype was counted a few times. The chain uses TRBV3-1 and TRBJ2-7; perhaps TRBD1 as D (6 bases). The CDR3 length is 15 residues. Trimming stripped 2 bases from V and 2 bases from J, with 13 bases between. Germline lookup yields CDR1 LGHDT and CDR2 YNNKEL (reference sequence). As DNA, the CDR3 is TGTGCCAGCAGCCAACACAGGGACCGAACCTACGAGCAGTACTTC. Its protein product is CASSQHRDRTYEQYF.